These 30 T cell receptor beta chains share one sample of origin, sequenced in a study of radiotherapy plus CTLA-4 blockade in lung cancer. Measured with immunoSEQ multiplex PCR; TCRdb has only the in-frame clones, and not every one. The sample lists about 43,000 clones, 65% to 75% seen once, with 20% to 25% in the top ten. Sequencing used peripheral blood, obtained from a patient treated with radiotherapy plus ipilimumab. The origin of the receptors is a human donor with non-small cell lung cancer who had a partial response to radiotherapy plus ipilimumab.

The CDR3 coding sequence is TGTGCCAGCAGCTTAGCTTGGGCGAAAAATCAGCCCCAGCATTTT. This translates into CASSLAWAKNQPQHF. This chain links TRBV7-3 with TRBJ1-5; D not certain. The CDR3 is 15 residues long. Trimming took 2 bases from V and 4 from J, leaving 12 bases between them. Germline loops: CDR1 SGHTA, CDR2 FQGTGA.

The chain has TRBV5-1 and TRBJ2-3, with D possibly matching TRBD1 (8 bases). Trimming stripped 6 bases from V and 0 bases from J, with 11 bases between. CDR3 length: 14 residues. CDR1 is SGHRS and CDR2 is YFSETQ in the germline V gene. For the CDR3, the DNA is TGCGCCAGCAAACAGGGGGGGAGCACAGATACGCAGTATTTT. This sequence encodes CASKQGGSTDTQYF.

The rearrangement links TRBV18 to TRBJ2-7, with 8 bases aligning to TRBD1. Per the germline V gene, CDR1 is KGHSH and CDR2 is LQKENI. The J segment lost 6 bases and the V segment lost 0 bases, leaving 4 bases of the junction unmatched. The CDR3 is 14 residues long. The CDR3 region is CASSPPGQVVEQYF. The CDR3 DNA is TGTGCCAGCTCACCACCGGGACAGGTGGTCGAGCAGTACTTC.

The V call is TRBV19, the J call TRBJ1-2; D might be TRBD1 (6 bases). CDR3 size: 13 residues. The germline V and J ends were trimmed by 6 bases and 9 bases, with 17 bases remaining between them. Looked up from germline, CDR1 is LNHDA and CDR2 is SQIVND (reference sequence). The CDR3: CASRQQGQESYTF. The CDR3 DNA reads as TGTGCCAGTAGACAACAGGGCCAGGAAAGCTACACCTTC.

V and J are TRBV25-1 and TRBJ2-2; D gene uncertain. Germline V gives CDR1 MGHDK, CDR2 SYGVNS. Trimming removed 1 base at V and 4 bases at J, with 10 bases between. CDR3 length equals 15 residues. The CDR3 spells CASSESIGSTGELFF. CDR3 in DNA: TGTGCCAGCAGTGAATCTATCGGGTCCACCGGGGAGCTGTTTTTT.

V gene TRBV19 combines with J gene TRBJ2-7, with 8 bases aligning to TRBD2. V lost 4 bases to trimming and J lost 2 bases; unmatched junction nucleotides: 10. The germline V gene encodes CDR1 LNHDA and CDR2 SQIVND (reference sequence). CDR3 length: 16 residues. The CDR3 sequence is CASSTSGTRPTYEQYF. In DNA form, the CDR3 reads TGTGCCAGTAGTACCTCCGGGACTAGGCCTACCTACGAGCAGTACTTC.

V and J are TRBV11-2 and TRBJ2-3, with 8 bases identical to TRBD2. J lost 4 bases, V lost 3 bases, and 6 bases had no gene match. This CDR3 region has 15 residues. Germline CDR1 and CDR2: SGHAT and FQNNGV. The CDR3 region is CASSFSRGGPDTQYF. CDR3 DNA: TGTGCCAGCAGCTTTTCCCGGGGGGGTCCAGATACGCAGTATTTT.

In this sample, this clone turned up a few times. This chain uses TRBV7-9 with TRBJ2-7, with 7 nucleotides matching TRBD1. Looked up from germline, CDR1 is SEHNR and CDR2 is FQNEAQ (reference sequence). V lost 1 base and J lost 7; bases outside the gene matches: 7. This CDR3 is built from 14 residues. CDR3 bases: TGTGCCAGCAGCTTAGACCCGACAGGGAAAGAGCAGTACTTC. Translated, it gives CASSLDPTGKEQYF.

V usage is TRBV7-2 and J usage is TRBJ2-2, with TRBD2 matching over 7 bases. This CDR3 spans 15 amino acids. Germline-derived CDR1 and CDR2 are SGHTA and FQGNSA. J was trimmed by 6 bases and V by 5 bases; bases with no gene match: 9. Written as DNA, the CDR3 is TGTGCCAGCAGCCCAAAAGGGAGGGGATCCGGGGAGCTGTTTTTT. This translates into CASSPKGRGSGELFF.

CDR3 nucleotides: TGTGCCAGCAGCTCGGGACAGGGGGGATCACCCCTCCACTTT. Protein sequence: CASSSGQGGSPLHF. The chain links TRBV7-8 to TRBJ1-6; TRBD1 matches at 11 bases. The ends lost 4 bases at V and 10 bases at J; junction bases unmatched: 3. The germline CDR1 and CDR2 sequences are SGHVS and FQNEAQ. This CDR3 has 14 residues.

This clone was seen only a few times. The chain is built from TRBV20-1 and TRBJ1-2; D perhaps matches TRBD1 (5 bases). Germline assignment: CDR1 DFQATT and CDR2 SNEGSKA (reference sequence). V was clipped by 5 bases and J by 3 bases, with 7 bases between them. The CDR3 runs to 11 residues. This CDR3 is CSAAGDYGYTF. As DNA, the CDR3 is TGCAGTGCTGCGGGGGACTATGGCTACACCTTC.

The chain carries TRBV9 and TRBJ1-2; possibly TRBD1 for D (6 bases). V was clipped by 0 bases and J by 7 bases, with 10 bases between them. This CDR3 is 13 amino acids long. Germline V CDR1 and CDR2: SGDLS, YYNGEE. CDR3 bases: TGTGCCAGCAGCGTAGCAGGGGTGGGTGGCTACACCTTC. Its protein is CASSVAGVGGYTF.

The table lists this clone with a few counts. The chain employs TRBV9 and TRBJ2-3; TRBD1 might be the D (6 bases). Germline V gene data show CDR1 as SGDLS and CDR2 as YYNGEE. CDR3 length: 15 residues. Trimming stripped 4 bases from V and 1 base from J, with 13 bases between. Written as DNA, the CDR3 is TGTGCCAGCAGCCCCCAGACAGGCCGCACAGATACGCAGTATTTT. The encoded protein is CASSPQTGRTDTQYF.

The table lists this clone with a few counts. This sequence joins TRBV9 and TRBJ2-3; 7 bases match TRBD2. Germline V gene lookup returns CDR1 SGDLS and CDR2 YYNGEE. The CDR3 runs to 14 residues. Unmatched junction bases numbered 3, after V lost 3 bases and J lost 2 bases. The CDR3 here is CASSGGGDTDTQYF. CDR3 bases: TGTGCCAGCAGCGGGGGGGGAGACACAGATACGCAGTATTTT.

Points on this clone: The junction departs from germline at one end; a sequencing error may be responsible. The chain recombines TRBV20-1 with TRBJ2-1; D is uncertain. Germline lookup yields CDR1 DFQATT and CDR2 SNEGSKA (reference sequence). This CDR3 has 11 amino acids. CDR3 coding DNA: TGCAGTGCTAGAGGCTACGATGAGCAGTTCTTC. Translated, it gives CSARGYDEQFF.

The rearrangement uses TRBV5-1 and TRBJ2-1, with a weak D call TRBD2 (6 bases). Germline-derived CDR1 and CDR2 are SGHRS and YFSETQ. The CDR3 has 13 amino acids. V was cut by 7 bases and J by 9 bases, with 17 bases left in between. CDR3: CASCDGGLVEQFF. The CDR3 coding sequence is TGCGCCAGCTGCGACGGAGGGCTGGTTGAGCAGTTCTTC.

The chain links TRBV5-1 to TRBJ2-3, with 7 bases fitting TRBD2. CDR1 is SGHRS and CDR2 is YFSETQ in the germline V gene. The V gene end was trimmed by 3 bases and the J gene end by 0 bases; junction bases not matched to a gene: 10. The CDR3 extends over 17 amino acids. CDR3 in DNA: TGCGCCAGCAGCTGGACCGGGACTACAGCTAGCACAGATACGCAGTATTTT. This translates into CASSWTGTTASTDTQYF.

This chain uses TRBV19 with TRBJ2-1, with 7 bases matching TRBD2. This CDR3 has 14 amino acids. J lost 3 bases, V lost 3 bases, and 2 bases had no gene match. Germline V gene lookup returns CDR1 LNHDA and CDR2 SQIVND (reference sequence). CDR3 loop: CASSIGLGYNEQFF. CDR3 nucleotide sequence: TGTGCCAGTAGTATTGGACTAGGCTACAATGAGCAGTTCTTC.

CDR3 nucleotides: TGTGCCTGTAGGAGCTCCTACAATGAGCAGTTCTTC. Residues: CACRSSYNEQFF. This chain connects TRBV30 to TRBJ2-1, with D hard to call. Germline CDR1 GTSNPN, CDR2 SVGIG (reference sequence). The CDR3 extends over 12 amino acids. V lost 6 bases and J 0 bases, leaving 6 bases between the germline ends.

The rearrangement uses TRBV5-8 and TRBJ2-7, with 8 bases matching TRBD1. Germline V gene lookup returns CDR1 SGHTS and CDR2 YDEGEE. This CDR3 has 15 residues. Trimming cost V 0 bases and J 3 bases; bases outside gene matches: 5. CDR3 nucleotides: TGTGCCAGCAGCTTGGGGTCAGGGGGCGTCTACGAGCAGTACTTC. Amino acid sequence: CASSLGSGGVYEQYF.

CDR3 coding DNA: TGTGCCAGCAGGAACGAAGGGGGGGAGCCTGGCTACACCTTC. Translation gives CASRNEGGEPGYTF. V and J are TRBV7-9 and TRBJ1-2, with a tentative D call TRBD1 (6 bases). V shed 6 bases and J shed 7 bases, with 18 bases lying between them. The CDR3 runs to 14 residues. Per germline, CDR1 SEHNR and CDR2 FQNEAQ (reference sequence).

The V and J genes are TRBV5-4 and TRBJ2-2; 8 bases are shared with TRBD2. The CDR3 loop spans 19 amino acids. Germline values: CDR1 SGHNT, CDR2 YYREEE (reference sequence). Trimming at V came to 6 bases and at J to 3 bases, leaving 19 bases not matched to a gene. The CDR3 here is CASTSGSGGLVRDTGELFF. As DNA, the CDR3 is TGTGCCAGCACCTCCGGCTCCGGGGGACTAGTAAGAGACACCGGGGAGCTGTTTTTT.

The chain has TRBV2 and TRBJ1-2; the match to TRBD1 covers 10 bases. CDR3 length: 15 residues. Germline CDR1 is SNHLY and CDR2 is FYNNEI. Losses at the gene ends were 7 bases for V and 8 bases for J; bases not matched to a gene: 13. CDR3 in amino acids: CASNPGQGSTGGYTF. In DNA form, the CDR3 reads TGTGCCAGCAACCCGGGACAGGGGTCGACGGGCGGCTACACCTTC.

The chain employs TRBV2 and TRBJ2-3, with a weak D call TRBD1 (5 bases). The V and J ends lost 6 bases and 7 bases respectively, with 20 bases between them. CDR3 size: 15 residues. Germline CDR1 and CDR2: SNHLY and FYNNEI. CDR3 region: CASRGVSTPGNTQYF. The CDR3 bases are TGTGCCAGCAGAGGCGTTAGTACGCCAGGGAATACGCAGTATTTT. The full variable domain, rest sourced from reference TRBV2 and TRBJ2-3, is EPEVTQTPSHQVTQMGQEVILRCVPISNHLYFYWYRQILGQKVEFLVSFYNNEISEKSEIFDDQFSVERPDGSNFTLKIRSTKLEDSAMYFCASRGVSTPGNTQYFGPGTRLTVL.

The table lists this clone with a count of one. The V and J genes are TRBV5-1 and TRBJ2-3; D unclear. The V gene's germline CDR1 is SGHRS and CDR2 YFSETQ. This CDR3 has 13 amino acids. Trimming cost V 7 bases and J 2 bases, with 11 bases left between them. For the CDR3, the DNA is TGCGCCAGCCGGCAGGATTCCACAGATACGCAGTATTTT. Translation gives CASRQDSTDTQYF.

The V call is TRBV13, the J call TRBJ1-1; no clear D. Germline values: CDR1 PRHDT, CDR2 FYEKMQ (reference sequence). The CDR3 is made up of 13 amino acids. Trimming removed 6 bases from V and 2 bases from J, with 10 bases in between. The CDR3 DNA is TGTGCCAGCAGTTATTCAGGTAACACTGAAGCTTTCTTT. Its translation is CASSYSGNTEAFF.

A few counts support this clone. J is TRBJ2-6 and V is TRBV7-8; possibly TRBD2 for D (5 bases). V lost 3 bases, J lost 0 bases, and 6 bases lay in between. Germline V lookup: CDR1 SGHVS, CDR2 FQNEAQ. CDR3 length: 15 amino acids. The CDR3 DNA reads as TGTGCCAGCAGCTTTGGGAGCTCTGGGGCCAACGTCCTGACTTTC. This translates into CASSFGSSGANVLTF.

This chain joins TRBV27 and TRBJ2-2; D remains ambiguous. Trimming took off 8 bases at V and 4 bases at J, with 11 bases between the two ends. Germline V lookup: CDR1 MNHEY, CDR2 SMNVEV (reference sequence). This CDR3 is built from 13 residues. In nucleotides, the CDR3 is TGTGCCAGCCGACCTAGGCCCACCGGGGAGCTGTTTTTT. Protein product: CASRPRPTGELFF.

V usage is TRBV6-1 and J usage is TRBJ1-2, with no clear D. Germline V gene sequence: CDR1 MNHNS, CDR2 SASEGT. The CDR3 extends over 16 amino acids. Trimming stripped 2 bases from V and 4 bases from J, with 17 bases between. The CDR3 sequence is CASSENPQPRLYGYTF. The DNA of the CDR3 is TGTGCCAGCAGTGAAAATCCCCAGCCGAGACTCTATGGCTACACCTTC.

This chain joins TRBV18 and TRBJ2-7, with 7 bases that match TRBD1. This CDR3 spans 14 amino acids. The germline CDR1 and CDR2 sequences are KGHSH and LQKENI. V lost 4 bases and J lost 5; bases outside the gene matches: 8. CDR3 region: CASSQGQSQNEQYF. In DNA form, the CDR3 reads TGTGCCAGCTCACAGGGACAGTCCCAAAACGAGCAGTACTTC.